The rows below give T cell receptor beta chains drawn from one sample of a study of shared clonotypes between healthy human individuals. Only in-frame clones appear in the TCRdb table, and some are missing; sequencing was by immunoSEQ multiplex PCR. The profile shows 2.3 million or so clones, over 85% of them singletons. The sequenced sample consisted of naive CD4+ T cells from PBMCs. The receptors come from a man between 18 and 29 years old in good health. Some clones in this sample may be carry-over from other donors' samples. Both conserved end residues are part of each CDR3. The order of the fields is D gene, V gene, J gene, clone size, CDR3 protein, CDR3 DNA. D genes are given only for firm matches. Expanded clones get a size class; other rows say once, few or many, or leave the size out.

-,TRBV9,TRBJ2-5,-,CASSVGAGQEETQYF,TGTGCCAGCAGCGTAGGAGCAGGCCAGGAGGAGACCCAGTACTTC
-,TRBV27,TRBJ2-4,-,CASSGSLAKNIQYF,TGTGCCAGCTCCGGCAGTCTAGCCAAAAACATTCAGTACTTC
TRBD1,TRBV2,TRBJ2-7,-,CASSLGKGQGFSYEQYF,TGTGCCAGCAGCCTCGGTAAAGGACAGGGGTTTTCCTACGAGCAGTACTTC
-,TRBV29-1,TRBJ2-1,-,CSVGRSPGDEQFF,TGCAGCGTTGGGAGAAGTCCCGGCGACGAGCAGTTCTTC
TRBD1,TRBV27,TRBJ1-4,-,CASSLYRRGRDNEKLFF,TGTGCCAGCAGTTTATACCGCAGGGGGCGCGATAATGAAAAACTGTTTTTT
-,TRBV6-1,TRBJ2-7,-,CASSVEPTGEQYF,TGTGCCAGCAGTGTAGAACCCACAGGCGAGCAGTACTTC
TRBD1,TRBV2,TRBJ2-5,-,CASSSGQGSQETQYF,TGTGCCAGCAGCTCGGGACAGGGGTCACAAGAGACCCAGTACTTC
TRBD1,TRBV7-6,TRBJ1-2,-,CASSAGQGVNYGYTF,TGTGCCAGCAGCGCGGGACAGGGGGTAAACTATGGCTACACCTTC
-,TRBV28,TRBJ2-6,-,CASSWLAGANVLTF,TGTGCCAGCAGTTGGCTGGCGGGGGCCAACGTCCTGACTTTC
-,TRBV7-2,TRBJ2-3,-,CASSRRARFDTQYF,TGTGCCAGCAGCCGACGGGCAAGGTTTGATACGCAGTATTTT
-,TRBV9,TRBJ2-7,-,CASSPGAGIGYEQYF,TGTGCCAGCAGCCCGGGGGCAGGGATAGGCTACGAGCAGTACTTC
-,TRBV28,TRBJ2-1,-,CASSLQYEQFF,TGTGCCAGCAGTTTGCAGTATGAGCAGTTCTTC
-,TRBV7-2,TRBJ2-7,-,CASSLGGHYEQYF,TGTGCCAGCAGCTTGGGCGGTCACTACGAGCAGTACTTC
-,TRBV5-6,TRBJ2-5,-,CASSLTRGETQYF,TGTGCCAGCAGCTTGACTAGGGGGGAGACCCAGTACTTC
-,TRBV7-9,TRBJ2-1,-,CASSLNDEQFF,TGTGCCAGCAGCTTAAACGATGAGCAGTTCTTC
-,TRBV27,TRBJ1-2,-,CASSFIPILYGYTF,TGTGCCAGCAGTTTTATTCCTATCCTCTATGGCTACACCTTC
-,TRBV6-6,TRBJ1-5,-,CASSGAWGASNQPQHF,TGTGCCAGCAGTGGCGCTTGGGGGGCGAGCAATCAGCCCCAGCATTTT
-,TRBV19,TRBJ1-1,-,CASSMGKGSTEAFF,TGTGCCAGTAGTATGGGAAAAGGAAGCACTGAAGCTTTCTTT
-,TRBV30,TRBJ2-5,-,CAWKKFVQETQYF,TGTGCCTGGAAAAAGTTCGTCCAAGAGACCCAGTACTTC
-,TRBV6-6,TRBJ2-5,-,CASTAQGQETQYF,TGTGCCAGCACCGCACAGGGTCAAGAGACCCAGTACTTC
-,TRBV28,TRBJ1-5,few,CASSRARQGWNQPQHF,TGTGCCAGCAGCCGCGCGAGGCAGGGTTGGAATCAGCCCCAGCATTTT
TRBD2,TRBV10-3,TRBJ2-1,once,CAISGRTSGKASLNEQFF,TGTGCCATCAGTGGGCGGACTAGCGGGAAGGCCTCGTTGAATGAGCAGTTCTTC
TRBD1,TRBV7-9,TRBJ2-1,once,CASSLGQGHEQFF,TGTGCCAGCAGCCTGGGACAGGGCCATGAGCAGTTCTTC
-,TRBV5-6,TRBJ2-1,-,CASSPGTLRGEYNEQFF,TGTGCCAGCAGCCCGGGGACCTTGAGGGGGGAATACAATGAGCAGTTCTTC
TRBD1,TRBV7-3,TRBJ1-1,-,CASSSDRDSEAFF,TGTGCCAGCAGCTCCGACCGGGACAGTGAAGCTTTCTTT
-,TRBV5-4,TRBJ2-1,-,CASSTWTASYNEQFF,TGTGCCAGCAGCACCTGGACAGCCTCCTACAATGAGCAGTTCTTC
-,TRBV29-1,TRBJ1-2,-,CSVVDLDYGYTF,TGCAGCGTTGTGGATTTGGACTATGGCTACACCTTC
TRBD1,TRBV5-1,TRBJ1-1,-,CASSPDAQGARGTEAFF,TGCGCCAGCAGCCCGGATGCTCAGGGGGCGCGCGGCACTGAAGCTTTCTTT
TRBD1,TRBV5-5,TRBJ2-7,-,CASSLRGTGLSSYEQYF,TGTGCCAGCAGCTTGCGGGGGACAGGGCTAAGCTCCTACGAGCAGTACTTC
TRBD1,TRBV28,TRBJ1-1,-,CASSDRAPPTEAFF,TGTGCCAGCAGTGACAGGGCCCCCCCCACTGAAGCTTTCTTT
-,TRBV9,TRBJ2-6,-,CASSVGSSSGANVLTF,TGTGCCAGCAGCGTAGGTTCGAGTTCTGGGGCCAACGTCCTGACTTTC
-,TRBV18,TRBJ2-7,-,CASSPLPKSYEQYF,TGTGCCAGCTCACCCCTGCCGAAGTCCTACGAGCAGTACTTC
-,TRBV6-6,TRBJ2-1,-,CASRGRIKSYNEQFF,TGTGCCAGCAGGGGTCGGATCAAATCCTACAATGAGCAGTTCTTC
-,TRBV18,TRBJ1-2,-,CASSPVGDNYGYTF,TGTGCCAGCTCACCAGTCGGGGACAACTATGGCTACACCTTC
-,TRBV29-1,TRBJ2-5,-,CSASVQFQETQYF,TGCAGCGCCTCAGTCCAGTTTCAAGAGACCCAGTACTTC
TRBD1,TRBV5-5,TRBJ1-5,-,CASSAGQDPYSNQPQHF,TGTGCCAGCAGCGCTGGACAGGACCCTTATAGCAATCAGCCCCAGCATTTT
-,TRBV28,TRBJ2-1,-,CASSSRGPNEQFF,TGTGCCAGCAGTTCGAGGGGTCCCAATGAGCAGTTCTTC
-,TRBV19,TRBJ1-2,-,CASSRDGANYGYTF,TGTGCCAGTAGTCGGGACGGGGCTAACTATGGCTACACCTTC
-,TRBV6-5,TRBJ2-1,-,CASSPDSSIDNEQFF,TGTGCCAGCAGTCCCGACTCATCGATCGACAATGAGCAGTTCTTC
-,TRBV4-1,TRBJ2-6,-,CASTVSGRGANVLTF,TGCGCCAGCACCGTGTCAGGGCGTGGGGCCAACGTCCTGACTTTC